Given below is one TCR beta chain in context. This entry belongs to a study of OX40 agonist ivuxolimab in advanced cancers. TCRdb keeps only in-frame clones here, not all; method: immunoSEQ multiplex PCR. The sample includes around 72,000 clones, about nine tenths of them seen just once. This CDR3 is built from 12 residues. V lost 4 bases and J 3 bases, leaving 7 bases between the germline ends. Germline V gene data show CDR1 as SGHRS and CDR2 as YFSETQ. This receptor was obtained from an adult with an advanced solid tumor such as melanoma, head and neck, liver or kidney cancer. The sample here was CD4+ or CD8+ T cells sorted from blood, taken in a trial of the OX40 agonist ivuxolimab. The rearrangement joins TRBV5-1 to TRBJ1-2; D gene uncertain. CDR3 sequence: CASSPIDYGYTF. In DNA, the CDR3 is TGCGCCAGCAGCCCAATTGACTATGGCTACACCTTC.